A selection of T cell receptor beta chains follows, all from one sample in a study of T-cell reconstitution after alpha-beta-depleted transplantation in children. TCRdb re-derived calls from the PCR reads in MiXCR, one entry per CDR3 protein. The data show about 610,000 distinct CDR3 sequences, about 10% seen once. Sequencing used PBMCs from the stem cell graft donor, obtained from the stem cell graft. These TCRs come from a human donor who donated a stem cell graft to a child with acute myeloid leukemia. Each CDR3 is given with its conserved first and last residue. The D gene is left open where the match is weak. The size entry is marked missing in some rows and otherwise reads once, few, many or a size class.

j_gene | abundance | v_gene | d_gene | CDR3nt | CDR3aa
TRBJ2-2 | NA | TRBV6-2/TRBV6-3 | NA | TGTGCCAGCAGTTCGAGTGGGAGGGCAGGGGGCTTCGGGGAGCTGTTTTTT | CASSSSGRAGGFGELFF
TRBJ2-7 | many | TRBV20-1 | NA | TGCAGTGCTAGTCGGCTAGCGCTAATGGGGGAGCAGTACTTC | CSASRLALMGEQYF
TRBJ2-1 | many | TRBV20-1 | TRBD2 | TGCAGTGCTATAAGACTAGCGGGAGGAGTAAACGAGCAGTTCTTC | CSAIRLAGGVNEQFF
TRBJ2-7 | NA | TRBV28 | NA | TGTGCCAGTTGGGGGCTCGACAGGATCCCCTACGAGCAGTACTTC | CASWGLDRIPYEQYF
TRBJ2-3 | NA | TRBV5-1 | TRBD2 | TGCGCCAGCACCCTAGCGGGCCTCGACTTTAACACAGATACGCAGTATTTT | CASTLAGLDFNTDTQYF
TRBJ1-1 | few | TRBV12-3/TRBV12-4 | NA | TGTGCCAGCAGTTTCGGCTACACTGAAGCTTTCTTT | CASSFGYTEAFF
TRBJ2-7 | NA | TRBV7-3 | TRBD2 | TGTGCCAGCAGCTTAACGGCGGGAGACCTCTACGAGCAGTACTTC | CASSLTAGDLYEQYF
TRBJ2-5 | NA | TRBV3-1 | NA | TGTGCCAGCAGCCAACAGCGACAGCCGGGGACCCAGTACTTC | CASSQQRQPGTQYF
TRBJ1-1 | NA | TRBV20-1 | NA | TGCAGTGCTGCGGGACGGGCGGGCACTGAAGCTTTCTTT | CSAAGRAGTEAFF
TRBJ2-3 | few | TRBV6-5 | NA | TGTGCCAGCAGTTACGAACAGGTCCCGCATACGCAGTATTTT | CASSYEQVPHTQYF
TRBJ2-1 | many | TRBV5-1 | TRBD2 | TGCGCCAGCAGCCCCTTAGCGGGAGGGGCAAACAATGAGCAGTTCTTC | CASSPLAGGANNEQFF
TRBJ2-6 | NA | TRBV18 | TRBD2 | TGTGCCAGCTCTTCTTCGGGGGGAGGGGCCAACGTCCTGACTTTC | CASSSSGGGANVLTF
TRBJ2-7 | NA | TRBV7-2 | NA | TGTGCCAGCAGCTACTCTCCTCCCTACGAGCAGTACTTC | CASSYSPPYEQYF
TRBJ2-7 | few | TRBV20-1 | TRBD1 | TGCAGTGCTAGTCAGGACAGGGGGCTAACCTACGAGCAGTACTTC | CSASQDRGLTYEQYF
TRBJ2-7 | NA | TRBV5-6 | TRBD2 | TGTGCCAGCAGCCCGGGACTAGCGGGAGGCCTATCCTACGAGCAGTACTTC | CASSPGLAGGLSYEQYF
TRBJ2-5 | once | TRBV12-3/TRBV12-4 | NA | TGTGCCAGCAGCTCCGGACTAAAAGAGACCCAGTGCTTC | CASSSGLKETQCF
TRBJ2-3 | many | TRBV5-1 | NA | TGCGCCAGCAGAGGGCTGCCCGACCGCACAGATACGCAGTATTTT | CASRGLPDRTDTQYF
TRBJ2-1 | NA | TRBV7-7 | NA | TGTGCTAGCAGCTCCGGGGGCAGGGGCTCCTACAATGAGCAGTTCTTC | CASSSGGRGSYNEQFF
TRBJ2-5 | few | TRBV5-1 | NA | TGCGCCAGCAGGTCCGGGACAGGGATCTCTAGCGGGTTCCATCAAGAGACCCAGTACTTC | CASRSGTGISSGFHQETQYF
TRBJ1-2 | few | TRBV6-1 | NA | TGTGCCAGCAGTGAAGCCGGGGTTGGCTACACCTTC | CASSEAGVGYTF
TRBJ2-1 | many | TRBV5-1 | NA | TGCGCCAGCAGCGAGCAAAGGACTGGGCGGCAGTTCTTC | CASSEQRTGRQFF
TRBJ2-7 | many | TRBV29-1 | TRBD1 | TGCAGCGTTCGACAGGGTTCCTACGAGCAGTACTTC | CSVRQGSYEQYF
TRBJ1-1 | NA | TRBV7-9 | TRBD1 | TGTGCCAGCAGCTCCCCCCGACAGGGGTTGAACACTGAAGCTTTCTTT | CASSSPRQGLNTEAFF
TRBJ2-7 | NA | TRBV11-1 | TRBD2 | TGTGCCAGCAGCTTCCCTAGCGGCGGAGCTGTTTCTTCCTACGAGCAGTACTTC | CASSFPSGGAVSSYEQYF
TRBJ1-6 | many | TRBV20-1 | TRBD1 | TGCAGTGCTAGAGAGGGTGGACAGGGTGGTAATTCACCCCTCCACTTT | CSAREGGQGGNSPLHF
TRBJ2-3 | few | TRBV20-1 | NA | TGCAGTGCTAGCCCAAGAGTGAAGGGCGCAGATACGCAGTATTTT | CSASPRVKGADTQYF
TRBJ2-3 | few | TRBV5-6 | NA | TGTGCCAGCAGCTTGTCCCGACTCGTAACAGATACGCAGTATTTT | CASSLSRLVTDTQYF